The text below deals with one T cell receptor beta chain. Some clones are missing from TCRdb's copy, which holds only in-frame ones; the method was immunoSEQ multiplex PCR. The sample shows fewer than 60,000 clones, 95% of them seen only once. The CDR3 length is 11 residues. The germline V gene encodes CDR1 SGHDT and CDR2 YYEEEE. V gave up 4 bases and J gave up 7 bases, with 9 bases separating them. This entry comes from a study of T cell changes during pregnancy in multiple sclerosis. This clonotype originated in a female donor with multiple sclerosis, enrolled in a pregnancy study. The material was CD8+ T cells from peripheral blood mononuclear cells, obtained in the first trimester of pregnancy. The gene calls are TRBV5-6 and TRBJ2-7; D perhaps matches TRBD2 (5 bases). CDR3 residues: CASSRTGEQYF. As DNA, the CDR3 is TGTGCCAGCAGCAGGACGGGGGAGCAGTACTTC.